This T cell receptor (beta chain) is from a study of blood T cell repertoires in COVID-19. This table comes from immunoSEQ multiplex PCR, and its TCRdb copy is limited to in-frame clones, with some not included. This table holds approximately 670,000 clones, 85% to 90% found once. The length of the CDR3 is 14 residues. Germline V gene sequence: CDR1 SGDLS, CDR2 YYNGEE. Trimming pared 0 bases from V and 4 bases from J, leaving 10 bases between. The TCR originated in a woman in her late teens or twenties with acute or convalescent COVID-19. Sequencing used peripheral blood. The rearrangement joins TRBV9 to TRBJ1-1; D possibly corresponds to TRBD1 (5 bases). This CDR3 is CASSVEGMLTEAFF. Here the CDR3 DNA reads TGTGCCAGCAGCGTAGAGGGGATGCTCACTGAAGCTTTCTTT.